The next 9 T cell receptor beta chains were all read from a single sample in a study of T cell changes during pregnancy in multiple sclerosis. Only in-frame clones appear in the TCRdb table, and some are missing; sequencing was by immunoSEQ multiplex PCR. There are 70,000 to 90,000 clones in the sample; roughly nine tenths occur only once, and 3.5% lies in the top ten. The sample here was PBMCs, taken in the first trimester of pregnancy. These receptor sequences come from a female donor in good health, serving as a control in a pregnancy study. Some clones in this sample may be carry-over from other donors' samples.

The chain is built from TRBV27 and TRBJ2-5; possible D gene TRBD1, 6 bases. The CDR3 consists of 15 residues. Germline loops: CDR1 MNHEY, CDR2 SMNVEV (reference sequence). V was clipped by 6 bases and J by 0 bases, with 14 bases between them. The CDR3 sequence: CASRRKDSHQETQYF. The DNA for the CDR3 is TGTGCCAGCAGAAGGAAGGACAGCCACCAAGAGACCCAGTACTTC.

V is TRBV6-4 and J is TRBJ2-7; TRBD1 matches 10 bases. The V segment lost 5 bases and the J segment 5 bases; nucleotides outside the gene matches: 9. This CDR3 comprises 15 residues. Germline CDR1 is MRHNA and CDR2 is SNTAGT. CDR3 nucleotides: TGTGCCAGCAGTCCAGGGACAGGGGACTGGAACGAGCAGTACTTC. Translating it yields CASSPGTGDWNEQYF.

V is TRBV28 and J is TRBJ1-6; perhaps TRBD1 as D (6 bases). The V end was cut by 5 bases, the J end by 3 bases, with 14 bases between. The germline V gene has CDR1 MDHEN and CDR2 SYDVKM. This CDR3 contains 16 residues. CDR3 region: CASSLTQGIYNSPLHF. CDR3 nucleotides: TGTGCCAGCAGTCTCACTCAGGGGATCTATAATTCACCCCTCCACTTT.

This clone was recorded only once. J is TRBJ2-7 and V is TRBV30; the match to TRBD2 covers 9 bases. The ends lost 7 bases at V and 4 bases at J; junction bases unmatched: 17. Germline V gives CDR1 GTSNPN, CDR2 SVGIG (reference sequence). The CDR3 is 16 residues long. The CDR3 spells CASTGTGGGREYEQYF. The CDR3 coding sequence is TGTGCCTCGACGGGGACGGGAGGCGGGAGGGAGTACGAGCAGTACTTC.

The chain recombines TRBV4-1 with TRBJ2-3, with TRBD2 matching 12 bases. This CDR3 comprises 17 residues. V shed 3 bases and J 1 base; nucleotides not matched to a gene: 5. Germline V gene sequence: CDR1 MGHRA, CDR2 YSYEKL. CDR3 in DNA: TGCGCCAGCAGCCACCCAGGACTAGCGGGGCGCACAGATACGCAGTATTTT. Encoded protein: CASSHPGLAGRTDTQYF.

CDR3 nucleotide sequence: TGTGCCAGCAGCCACCGGGACAGGGCTTACGAGCAGTACTTC. Translated, it gives CASSHRDRAYEQYF. The rearrangement uses TRBV7-6 and TRBJ2-7; 9 nucleotides line up with TRBD1. There are 14 residues in the CDR3. The germline V gene has CDR1 SGHVS and CDR2 FNYEAQ. The J segment lost 4 bases and the V segment lost 5 bases, leaving 6 bases of the junction unmatched.

Remarks on this clone: A read error may account for a junction end that differs from germline. This chain joins TRBV7-7 and TRBJ2-5; no reliable D call. The CDR3 has 14 residues. Germline lookup yields CDR1 SSHAT and CDR2 FNYEAQ (reference sequence). This chain's CDR3 is CASSRTYIGETQYF. The CDR3 DNA sequence: TGTGCTAGCAGCCGAACTTATATCGGGGAGACCCAGTACTTC. The full variable domain, its missing parts supplied by reference TRBV7-7 and TRBJ2-5, is GAGVSQSPRYKVTKRGQDVTLRCDPISSHATLYWYQQALGQGPEFLTYFNYEAQPDKSGLPSDRFSAERPEGSISTLTIQRTEQRDSAMYRCASSRTYIGETQYFGPGTRLLVL.

This chain connects TRBV19 to TRBJ2-5; 7 bases line up with TRBD2. The ends lost 5 bases at V and 10 bases at J; junction bases unmatched: 10. The CDR3 is made up of 13 amino acids. Germline CDR1 is LNHDA and CDR2 is SQIVND (reference sequence). The CDR3 DNA sequence: TGTGCCAGTAGTCCCGGGGGGTTTTGGGACCAGTACTTC. Protein sequence: CASSPGGFWDQYF.

The chain couples TRBV27 to TRBJ2-3, with D uncertain. The length of the CDR3 is 14 residues. Looked up from germline, CDR1 is MNHEY and CDR2 is SMNVEV (reference sequence). V lost 1 base, J lost 3 bases, and 8 bases lay in between. CDR3: CASSLFSRTDTQYF. The CDR3, as DNA: TGTGCCAGCAGTTTATTCTCCAGAACAGATACGCAGTATTTT.